The 32 T cell receptor beta chains given below trace back to one sample, sequenced in a study of regulatory T cells in long-lasting Graves disease. The TCR beta library used iRepertoire HTBI primers with Arm-PCR amplification of CDR3. TCRdb itself ran the multiplex PCR reads through MiXCR, one entry per CDR3 protein. The table has 400,000 to 500,000 distinct CDR3 sequences, 20% to 25% seen once. Time point meaning: persistent/refractory GD, antithyroid drugs over 5 years with positive TRAb. There was RNA extracted from PBMCs, and the TCR library was made from it. The material sequenced was peripheral blood mononuclear cells (PBMCs), taken when the disease was refractory, from a patient treated with antithyroid drugs. Receptors originate from a female donor with Graves disease.

This clonotype has a count of ten or more. The rearrangement uses TRBV3-1 and TRBJ2-5; 7 nucleotides align to TRBD1. With V trimmed by 3 bases and J by 3 bases, 4 bases remained unmatched. Per germline, CDR1 LGHDT and CDR2 YNNKEL (reference sequence). This CDR3 has 14 amino acids. The CDR3 DNA is TGTGCCAGCAGCCATTTGACAGGGAAAGAGACCCAGTACTTC. It yields the protein CASSHLTGKETQYF.

The table lists this clonotype with many counts. V gene TRBV28 combines with J gene TRBJ1-5, with D unresolved. V was clipped by 6 bases and J by 6 bases, with 21 bases between them. This CDR3 has 16 residues. The germline CDR1 and CDR2 sequences are MDHEN and SYDVKM. In DNA form, the CDR3 reads TGTGCCAGCAGCCGCGCCCCGGGTCTTGGGGTTCAGCCCCAGCATTTT. Residues: CASSRAPGLGVQPQHF.

Remarks on this clonotype: Given the absence of the conserved phenylalanine or tryptophan at the CDR3 end, a read error is likely. The V and J genes are TRBV6-5 and TRBJ1-3; D perhaps matches TRBD1 (5 bases). Trimming left V 0 bases short and J 3 bases short, with 12 bases between. The CDR3 is 16 amino acids. CDR1 is MNHEY and CDR2 is SVGAGI in the germline V gene. The CDR3, as DNA: TGTGCCAGCAGTTACTCTAGGGGTCCAGTTGGAAACACCATATATTCT. This encodes CASSYSRGPVGNTIYS.

This clonotype was seen at least ten times. The CDR3 bases are TGTGCCAGCAGTTCTACCTCCGGACTGATAAACGGAAAACTGTTTTTT. Its translation: CASSSTSGLINGKLFF. The rearrangement links TRBV27 to TRBJ1-4; D gene uncertain. V was trimmed by 4 bases and J by 10 bases, leaving 22 bases between them. The CDR3 runs 16 residues. Germline V lookup: CDR1 MNHEY, CDR2 SMNVEV (reference sequence).

The chain joins TRBV5-1 to TRBJ2-1, with a weak D call TRBD1 (6 bases). Germline lookup yields CDR1 SGHRS and CDR2 YFSETQ. The V end lost 8 bases, the J end lost 4 bases, and 19 bases lay between the germline ends. The CDR3 has 15 amino acids. The CDR3 reads CASIGTFGQYNEQFF. The CDR3 DNA follows: TGCGCCAGTATTGGGACGTTTGGACAGTACAATGAGCAGTTCTTC.

This clonotype was detected only a few times. The genes are TRBV19 and TRBJ2-7; D is possibly TRBD1 (6 bases). This CDR3 has 15 residues. Trimming took off 0 bases at V and 4 bases at J, with 13 bases between the two ends. The germline CDR1 and CDR2 sequences are LNHDA and SQIVND (reference sequence). This CDR3 is CASSIDGGPPYEQYF. The CDR3, as DNA: TGTGCCAGTAGTATAGATGGGGGCCCCCCTTACGAGCAGTACTTC.

The chain employs TRBV30 and TRBJ2-7; the D is unclear. The V end lost 1 base, the J end lost 0 bases, and 13 bases lay between the germline ends. The CDR3 sequence is 15 residues long. Germline assignment: CDR1 GTSNPN and CDR2 SVGIG (reference sequence). The CDR3 loop is CAWSGLHSSSYEQYF. The CDR3 DNA reads TGTGCCTGGAGTGGGCTACACAGCAGCTCCTACGAGCAGTACTTC.

This clonotype was observed once. The rearrangement joins TRBV6-1 to TRBJ2-7; 9 nucleotides match TRBD1. Trimming at V came to 3 bases and at J to 5 bases, leaving 5 bases not matched to a gene. Germline V gives CDR1 MNHNS, CDR2 SASEGT. CDR3 length: 14 amino acids. The CDR3, as DNA: TGTGCCAGCAGTGATGGACAGGGGAACGACGAGCAGTACTTC. Its protein product is CASSDGQGNDEQYF.

This clonotype was recorded many times. This chain links TRBV6-2 or TRBV6-3 with TRBJ1-5, with D unresolved. Per germline, CDR1 MNHEY and CDR2 SVGEGT. The V gene lost 0 bases and the J gene lost 4 bases, with 10 bases spanning the gap. The CDR3 consists of 15 residues. The CDR3 protein is CASSYSMWENQPQHF. The CDR3 DNA follows: TGTGCCAGCAGTTACTCGATGTGGGAAAATCAGCCCCAGCATTTT.

The chain recombines TRBV20-1 with TRBJ2-5; 10 nucleotides align to TRBD2. CDR3 length: 16 amino acids. CDR1 and CDR2 (germline): DFQATT, SNEGSKA (reference sequence). Trimming cost V 0 bases and J 5 bases; bases outside gene matches: 9. CDR3 DNA: TGCAGTGCTAGAGATCCAGCGGGAGGGGCAGGGGAGACCCAGTACTTC. It is translated as CSARDPAGGAGETQYF.

This clonotype was counted only a few times. The chain couples TRBV19 to TRBJ1-4; no reliable D call. V was cut by 7 bases and J by 7 bases, with 19 bases left in between. The CDR3 runs to 15 residues. CDR1 and CDR2 from the germline V gene are LNHDA and SQIVND (reference sequence). The CDR3 sequence: CASTSGGPTIEKLFF. DNA for the CDR3: TGTGCCAGTACCTCCGGCGGGCCTACGATTGAAAAACTGTTTTTT.

This clonotype was observed many times. J is TRBJ2-7 and V is TRBV6-5; D tentatively reads TRBD1 or TRBD2 (5 bases each). The CDR3 is 15 amino acids. Germline V gene sequence: CDR1 MNHEY, CDR2 SVGAGI. V dropped 3 bases and J dropped 3 bases, with 15 bases sitting between them. This CDR3 is CASSYTRTQNYEQYF. The CDR3 coding sequence is TGTGCCAGCAGTTATACTAGGACACAAAACTACGAGCAGTACTTC.

This clonotype was seen many times. The chain is built from TRBV10-3 and TRBJ1-1, with D uncertain. Trimming removed 6 bases at V and 2 bases at J, with 16 bases between. The CDR3 has 15 amino acids. The germline gives CDR1 ENHRY, CDR2 SYGVKD. CDR3 DNA sequence: TGTGCCATCAGGACCGGGTCACACCTTAACACTGAAGCTTTCTTT. Encoded protein: CAIRTGSHLNTEAFF.

The V and J genes are TRBV11-2 and TRBJ1-2; 7 nucleotides agree with TRBD1. The CDR3 runs 18 residues. V was pared by 5 bases and J by 7 bases, with 22 bases of the junction left unmatched. Germline CDR1 reads SGHAT; CDR2 reads FQNNGV. The CDR3 reads CASSQVPTGLPTFGGYTF. The DNA for the CDR3 is TGTGCCAGCAGCCAAGTCCCGACAGGGTTACCCACTTTCGGTGGCTACACCTTC. Using reference TRBV11-2 and TRBJ1-2 for the parts outside the CDR3, the full variable domain is EAGVAQSPRYKIIEKRQSVAFWCNPISGHATLYWYQQILGQGPKLLIQFQNNGVVDDSQLPKDRFSAERLKGVDSTLKIQPAKLEDSAVYLCASSQVPTGLPTFGGYTFGSGTRLTVV.

This clonotype was picked up a small number of times. The chain is built from TRBV5-1 and TRBJ2-5; D is ambiguous. CDR3 length equals 16 residues. Germline V gene data show CDR1 as SGHRS and CDR2 as YFSETQ. V was cut by 0 bases and J by 5 bases, with 17 bases left in between. The CDR3 coding sequence is TGCGCCAGCAGCTTGGCCAGTGGGGTCGGATTGGAGACCCAGTACTTC. This codes for CASSLASGVGLETQYF.

This clonotype was seen more than once but under ten times. This chain links TRBV6-1 with TRBJ2-7, with 10 bases lining up with TRBD1. Germline trimming cut 5 bases from V and 3 bases from J; bases unmatched to any gene: 7. This CDR3 has 15 amino acids. Germline CDR1 is MNHNS and CDR2 is SASEGT. The DNA for the CDR3 is TGTGCCAGCAGTCGTCCCGGGACAGGGGTCTACGAGCAGTACTTC. Its translation is CASSRPGTGVYEQYF.

This clonotype was found many times. V and J are TRBV7-9 and TRBJ1-2; 7 bases are a match to TRBD1. Germline V gives CDR1 SEHNR, CDR2 FQNEAQ (reference sequence). After removal of 2 bases from V and 0 bases from J, the junction contained 3 bases not matched to a gene. This CDR3 has 15 amino acids. This chain's CDR3 is CASSLWGQPNYGYTF. In DNA, the CDR3 is TGTGCCAGCAGCTTATGGGGACAGCCTAACTATGGCTACACCTTC.

This clonotype has more than one count but fewer than ten. This chain uses TRBV28 with TRBJ2-2; 8 bases match TRBD1. The CDR3 extends over 15 amino acids. The germline V gene encodes CDR1 MDHEN and CDR2 SYDVKM. The DNA for the CDR3 is TGTGCAACCCCTCGGGCAGGGGGCGCCCCCGGGGAGCTGTTTTTT. Its translation is CATPRAGGAPGELFF.

This clonotype was detected many times. V and J are TRBV6-5 and TRBJ1-1; D gene unclear. The V end lost 1 base, the J end lost 0 bases, and 9 bases lay between the germline ends. CDR1 and CDR2 (germline): MNHEY, SVGAGI. CDR3 length equals 15 residues. CDR3 loop: CASSYLAGMNTEAFF. In nucleotides, the CDR3 is TGTGCCAGCAGTTACTTGGCAGGAATGAACACTGAAGCTTTCTTT.

This sequence joins TRBV28 and TRBJ1-2; D is undetermined. Germline lookup yields CDR1 MDHEN and CDR2 SYDVKM. The CDR3 sequence is 13 residues long. Between the trimmed V and J ends, which lost 2 bases and 6 bases, there was a span of 10 bases. The CDR3 region has the DNA TGTGCCAGCAGTTTAGTGCAGGACCATGGCTACACCTTC. As protein: CASSLVQDHGYTF.

CDR3 residues: CASSYRRGGTEAFF. CDR3 coding DNA: TGTGCCAGCAGTTATCGAAGGGGGGGCACTGAAGCTTTCTTT. The rearrangement joins TRBV6-2 or TRBV6-3 to TRBJ1-1; D is possibly TRBD1 (6 bases). Germline V gives CDR1 MNHEY, CDR2 SVGEGT. The length of the CDR3 is 14 residues. V lost 3 bases and J 4 bases, leaving 12 bases between the germline ends.

In this sample, this clonotype turned up many times. This chain links TRBV2 with TRBJ2-7; D unresolved. V was trimmed by 0 bases and J by 6 bases, leaving 27 bases between them. The CDR3 length is 19 residues. Germline CDR1 reads SNHLY; CDR2 reads FYNNEI. The CDR3 region is CASSEAGERLAVPSSEQYF. CDR3 nucleotides: TGTGCCAGCAGTGAAGCGGGTGAAAGATTGGCAGTACCTTCGAGCGAGCAGTACTTC.

The chain combines TRBV12-3 or TRBV12-4 with TRBJ2-2, with 8 bases that match TRBD1. The junction had 4 bases not matched to a gene; V was cut back by 7 bases and J by 6 bases. This CDR3 is 13 amino acids long. CDR3 loop: CASTWTGPGELFF. The CDR3 DNA is TGTGCCAGCACCTGGACAGGGCCCGGGGAGCTGTTTTTT.

This rearrangement joins TRBV7-9 to TRBJ2-1; D is possibly TRBD1 or TRBD2 (5 bases each). The CDR3 is 15 amino acids. V dropped 2 bases and J dropped 14 bases, with 22 bases sitting between them. CDR1 is SEHNR, CDR2 FQNEAQ, per germline (reference sequence). CDR3 sequence (DNA): TGTGCCAGCAGCTTAAACCCGGGACCAGCGGTATGGAAGTTCTTC. This gives the protein CASSLNPGPAVWKFF.

This clonotype was detected ten times or more. The V and J genes are TRBV6-1 and TRBJ1-6, with unresolved D. CDR3 size: 18 residues. Trimming cost V 2 bases and J 0 bases, with 14 bases left between them. Germline V gives CDR1 MNHNS, CDR2 SASEGT. CDR3 region: CASSEREVSSSYNSPLHF. DNA for the CDR3: TGTGCCAGCAGTGAAAGAGAAGTCTCAAGCTCCTATAATTCACCCCTCCACTTT.

This clonotype was found many times. The chain recombines TRBV6-1 with TRBJ2-7; 9 positions agree with TRBD2. The J segment lost 7 bases and the V segment lost 8 bases, leaving 9 bases of the junction unmatched. Germline-derived CDR1 and CDR2 are MNHNS and SASEGT. This CDR3 has 13 amino acids. CDR3 region: CASLAGRLSEQYF. CDR3 sequence (DNA): TGTGCCAGCCTAGCGGGGAGGCTTTCGGAGCAGTACTTC.

This clonotype has only a few counts. The genes are TRBV19 and TRBJ1-2, with 7 bases that match TRBD1. The V and J ends lost 2 bases and 0 bases, in that order; junction bases with no gene match: 9. The CDR3 covers 17 residues. Germline values: CDR1 LNHDA, CDR2 SQIVND (reference sequence). The DNA of the CDR3 is TGTGCCAGTAGTATACCCCCGGGACAGCGCACTAACTATGGCTACACCTTC. As protein: CASSIPPGQRTNYGYTF.

Turning to this clonotype: A much larger clone lies one base from this, so it may be a read error. The chain couples TRBV6-9 to TRBJ2-5, with TRBD2 identical over 8 bases. This CDR3 has 16 residues. Germline CDR1 and CDR2: MNHGY and SVAAGI. J gave up 5 bases and V 3 bases, and 11 bases lay outside the gene matches. The CDR3 sequence is CASSYKGGRICETQYF. The CDR3, as DNA: TGTGCCAGCAGTTACAAGGGCGGGAGGATCTGCGAGACCCAGTACTTC.

In its sample, this clonotype was seen a few times. V is TRBV12-3 or TRBV12-4 and J is TRBJ2-7, with 7 nucleotides matching TRBD2. This CDR3 is built from 14 residues. The J segment lost 4 bases and the V segment lost 6 bases, leaving 9 bases of the junction unmatched. CDR3 DNA: TGTGCCAGCAGCCCTGGGGGGGAGGGGTACGAGCAGTACTTC. Translated: CASSPGGEGYEQYF.

This clonotype was counted at least ten times. The genes are TRBV28 and TRBJ2-7; 10 nucleotides agree with TRBD1. With V trimmed by 7 bases and J by 5 bases, 8 bases remained unmatched. The CDR3 is 14 residues long. CDR1 and CDR2 from the germline V gene are MDHEN and SYDVKM. CDR3 in amino acids: CASTSRQGANEQYF. Written as DNA, the CDR3 is TGTGCCAGCACCTCTCGACAGGGGGCGAACGAGCAGTACTTC. Variable domain in full (rest from reference TRBV28 and TRBJ2-7): DVKVTQSSRYLVKRTGEKVFLECVQDMDHENMFWYRQDPGLGLRLIYFSYDVKMKEKGDIPEGYSVSREKKERFSLILESASTNQTSMYLCASTSRQGANEQYFGPGTRLTVT.

The sample holds a few counts of this clonotype. This chain connects TRBV5-1 to TRBJ2-7, with 7 bases aligning to TRBD1. Germline V lookup: CDR1 SGHRS, CDR2 YFSETQ. V trimming: 3 bases; J trimming: 3 bases; junction bases outside the gene matches: 6. The CDR3 spans 14 residues. As DNA, the CDR3 is TGCGCCAGCAGCTCGGGACAGCCCATCTACGAGCAGTACTTC. Residues: CASSSGQPIYEQYF.

There are many counts of this clonotype. This chain connects TRBV28 to TRBJ1-5; possibly TRBD1 for D (5 bases). V lost 9 bases, J lost 2 bases, and 11 bases lay in between. CDR3 length: 13 amino acids. CDR1 is MDHEN, CDR2 SYDVKM, per germline. The chain's CDR3 is CASLRDGNQPQHF. CDR3 nucleotide sequence: TGTGCCAGTCTCAGGGACGGCAATCAGCCCCAGCATTTT.